The next 9 T cell receptor beta chains were all read from a single sample in a study of graft-versus-host responses after intestinal transplantation. TCRdb's table, derived via immunoSEQ multiplex PCR, lists solely in-frame clones and lacks some. The repertoire holds over 120,000 clones, with around 90% as singletons. Their specific antigens are unknown. This specimen was unstimulated CD4+ T cells sorted from spleen or lymph node cells, taken before intestinal transplant. The receptors stem from a human donor who received an intestinal transplant.

V and J are TRBV4-1 and TRBJ1-5; TRBD1 agrees at 8 bases. CDR1 and CDR2 from the germline V gene are MGHRA and YSYEKL. V trimming: 3 bases; J trimming: 7 bases; junction bases outside the gene matches: 8. The CDR3 extends over 15 amino acids. In DNA form, the CDR3 reads TGCGCCAGCAGCCAGTTTGACAGGGGAATACAGCCCCAGCATTTT. As protein: CASSQFDRGIQPQHF.

This chain uses TRBV5-1 with TRBJ2-5, with unresolved D. Near its end, the DNA agrees better with TRBJ2-7, so the J call may be wrong. This CDR3 contains 13 residues. Germline loops: CDR1 SGHRS, CDR2 YFSETQ. The CDR3 here is CASSQSPAYEQYF. In DNA form, the CDR3 reads TGCGCCAGCAGTCAGAGCCCAGCTTACGAGCAGTACTTC.

This sequence joins TRBV6-1 and TRBJ2-1, with 13 bases aligning to TRBD2. Germline V gives CDR1 MNHNS, CDR2 SASEGT. The CDR3 extends over 16 amino acids. J lost 9 bases, V lost 4 bases, and 9 bases had no gene match. CDR3 amino acids: CASSGKLAGGPVEQFF. CDR3 coding DNA: TGTGCCAGCAGTGGAAAACTAGCGGGAGGGCCTGTTGAGCAGTTCTTC.

J is TRBJ1-1 and V is TRBV18; no firm D call. Trimming took off 2 bases at V and 1 base at J, with 5 bases between the two ends. The CDR3 loop spans 13 amino acids. Germline V gene data show CDR1 as KGHSH and CDR2 as LQKENI. This CDR3 is CASSPNGNTEAFF. The DNA of the CDR3 is TGTGCCAGCTCACCAAATGGGAACACTGAAGCTTTCTTT.

J is TRBJ2-1 and V is TRBV6-4, with 9 bases that match TRBD1. The length of the CDR3 is 15 residues. Germline V CDR1 and CDR2: MRHNA, SNTAGT. The junction had 9 bases not matched to a gene; V was cut back by 6 bases and J by 6 bases. CDR3 DNA sequence: TGTGCCAGCAGCCCGGGACAGGGTTGGGGCAATGAGCAGTTCTTC. It encodes CASSPGQGWGNEQFF.

The genes are TRBV15 and TRBJ1-6; no clear D gene. CDR3 length: 15 residues. Germline CDR1 reads LNHNV; CDR2 reads YYDKDF (reference sequence). Between the trimmed V and J ends, which lost 4 bases and 2 bases, there was a span of 9 bases. This CDR3 reads CATSKGAAYNSPLHF. In DNA, the CDR3 is TGTGCCACCAGCAAGGGAGCAGCCTATAATTCACCCCTCCACTTT.

The chain links TRBV28 to TRBJ1-5; no clear D gene. The V gene's germline CDR1 is MDHEN and CDR2 SYDVKM. V was pared by 8 bases and J by 0 bases, with 11 bases between. This CDR3 spans 14 amino acids. The DNA of the CDR3 is TGTGCCAGCGGGTTGGGAGGTAGCAATCAGCCCCAGCATTTT. It is translated as CASGLGGSNQPQHF.

Only one count was recorded for this clone. The gene calls are TRBV2 and TRBJ2-7; 10 bases map to TRBD2. The J segment lost 4 bases and the V segment lost 7 bases, leaving 10 bases of the junction unmatched. The CDR3 extends over 15 amino acids. The germline CDR1 and CDR2 sequences are SNHLY and FYNNEI. The chain's CDR3 is CASKLLASGSYEQYF. In DNA form, the CDR3 reads TGTGCCAGCAAACTCCTGGCTAGCGGGAGTTACGAGCAGTACTTC.

In DNA form, the CDR3 reads TGTGCCAGCAGCTTAGGCGCCGGGCGGATTAGGGGCTCCTACAATGAGCAGTTCTTC. The encoded protein is CASSLGAGRIRGSYNEQFF. The chain links TRBV7-9 to TRBJ2-1; perhaps TRBD1 as D (5 bases). Germline values: CDR1 SEHNR, CDR2 FQNEAQ (reference sequence). The V gene lost 1 base and the J gene lost 0 bases, with 19 bases spanning the gap. The CDR3 has 19 residues.